Sequencing of this TCR beta chain was carried out in a study of blood T cell repertoires in COVID-19. This clone was seen only once. Participants, about 18 to 100 years old, spanned under 30 US areas. The method was immunoSEQ multiplex PCR; TCRdb's version includes in-frame clones alone and lacks a portion of them. The sample lists a few hundred thousand clones, roughly 88% occurring once. The receptor was derived from a man aged 25 to 40 who had recovered from COVID-19. Input material: PBMCs or T cells enriched from blood (not recorded which).

The CDR3 DNA reads TGTGCCAGCAGTGCCCGAGACAGGGCTCGGACTGAAGCTTTCTTT. The encoded protein is CASSARDRARTEAFF. The rearrangement uses TRBV2 and TRBJ1-1; 7 positions agree with TRBD1. This CDR3 spans 15 amino acids. Germline V gene data show CDR1 as SNHLY and CDR2 as FYNNEI. The V segment lost 4 bases and the J segment 5 bases; nucleotides outside the gene matches: 10.